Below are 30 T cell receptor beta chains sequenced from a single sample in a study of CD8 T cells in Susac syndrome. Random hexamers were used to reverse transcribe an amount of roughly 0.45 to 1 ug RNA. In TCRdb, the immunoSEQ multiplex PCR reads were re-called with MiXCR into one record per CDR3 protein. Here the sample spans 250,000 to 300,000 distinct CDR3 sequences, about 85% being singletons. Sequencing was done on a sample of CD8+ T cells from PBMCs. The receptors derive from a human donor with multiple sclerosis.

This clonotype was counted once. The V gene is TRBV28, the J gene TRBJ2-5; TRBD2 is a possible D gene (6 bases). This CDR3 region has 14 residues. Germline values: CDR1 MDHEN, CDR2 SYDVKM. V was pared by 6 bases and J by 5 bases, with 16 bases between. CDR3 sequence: CASRTLGEDETQYF. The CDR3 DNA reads TGTGCCAGCAGGACACTCGGGGAGGACGAGACCCAGTACTTC.

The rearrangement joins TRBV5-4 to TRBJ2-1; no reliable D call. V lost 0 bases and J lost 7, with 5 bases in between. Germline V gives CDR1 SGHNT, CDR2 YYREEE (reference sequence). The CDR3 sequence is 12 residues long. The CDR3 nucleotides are TGTGCCAGCAGCTTGGCGGTTAATGAGCAGTTCTTC. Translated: CASSLAVNEQFF.

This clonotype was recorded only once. The CDR3: CSVQREWGARDTQYF. For the CDR3, the DNA is TGCAGCGTCCAACGAGAGTGGGGGGCCAGAGATACGCAGTATTTT. The V gene is TRBV29-1, the J gene TRBJ2-3; D tentatively fits TRBD1 or TRBD2 (6 bases each). Germline CDR1 reads SQVTM; CDR2 reads ANQGSEA. Trimming stripped 6 bases from V and 5 bases from J, with 21 bases between. This CDR3 region has 15 residues.

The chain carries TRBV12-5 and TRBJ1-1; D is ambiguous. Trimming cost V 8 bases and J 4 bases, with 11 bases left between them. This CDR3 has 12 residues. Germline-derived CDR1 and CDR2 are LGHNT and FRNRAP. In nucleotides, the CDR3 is TGTGCTAGTTCCATAAGCGGCACTGAAGCTTTCTTT. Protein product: CASSISGTEAFF.

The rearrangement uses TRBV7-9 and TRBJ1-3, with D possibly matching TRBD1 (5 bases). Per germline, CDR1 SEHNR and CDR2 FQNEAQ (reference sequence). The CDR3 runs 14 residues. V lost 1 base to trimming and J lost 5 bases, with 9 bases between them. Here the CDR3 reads CASSLETARNTIYF. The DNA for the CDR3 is TGTGCCAGCAGCTTAGAGACAGCCCGAAACACCATATATTTT.

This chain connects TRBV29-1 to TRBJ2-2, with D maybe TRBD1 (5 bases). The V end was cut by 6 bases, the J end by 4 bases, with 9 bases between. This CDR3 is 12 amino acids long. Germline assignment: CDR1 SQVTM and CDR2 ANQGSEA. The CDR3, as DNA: TGCAGCGTAATTCAGGGCACCGGGGAGCTGTTTTTT. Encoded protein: CSVIQGTGELFF.

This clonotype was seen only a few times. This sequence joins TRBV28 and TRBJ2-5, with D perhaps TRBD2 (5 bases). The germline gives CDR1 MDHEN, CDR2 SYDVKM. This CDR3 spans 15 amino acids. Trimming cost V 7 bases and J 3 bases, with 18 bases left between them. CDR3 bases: TGTGCCAGCAACCCCGGGGTACGCGTAGAAGAGACCCAGTACTTC. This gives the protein CASNPGVRVEETQYF.

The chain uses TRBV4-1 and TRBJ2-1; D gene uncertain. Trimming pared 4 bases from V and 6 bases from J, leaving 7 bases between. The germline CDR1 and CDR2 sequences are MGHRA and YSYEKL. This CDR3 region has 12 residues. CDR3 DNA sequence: TGCGCCAGCAGCCGCCCCGCCAATGAGCAGTTCTTC. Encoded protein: CASSRPANEQFF.

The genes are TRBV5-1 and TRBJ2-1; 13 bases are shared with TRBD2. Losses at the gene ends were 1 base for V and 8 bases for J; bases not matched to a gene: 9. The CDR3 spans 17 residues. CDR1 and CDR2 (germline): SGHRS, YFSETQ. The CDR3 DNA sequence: TGCGCCAGCAGCTTGATGAGGACTAGCGGGAGAAGTCATGAGCAGTTCTTC. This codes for CASSLMRTSGRSHEQFF.

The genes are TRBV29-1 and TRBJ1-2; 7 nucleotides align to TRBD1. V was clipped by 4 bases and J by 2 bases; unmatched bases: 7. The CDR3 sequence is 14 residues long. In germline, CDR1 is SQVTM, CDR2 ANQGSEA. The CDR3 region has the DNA TGCAGCGTTGGGCCCCGGGACAGCAACTATGGCTACACCTTC. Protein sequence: CSVGPRDSNYGYTF.

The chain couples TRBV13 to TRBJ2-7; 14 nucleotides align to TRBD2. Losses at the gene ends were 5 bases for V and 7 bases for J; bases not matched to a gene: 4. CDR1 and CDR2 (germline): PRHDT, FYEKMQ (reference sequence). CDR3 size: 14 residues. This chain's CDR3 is CASSPGLAGEEQYF. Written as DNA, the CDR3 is TGTGCCAGCAGCCCGGGACTAGCGGGAGAGGAGCAGTACTTC.

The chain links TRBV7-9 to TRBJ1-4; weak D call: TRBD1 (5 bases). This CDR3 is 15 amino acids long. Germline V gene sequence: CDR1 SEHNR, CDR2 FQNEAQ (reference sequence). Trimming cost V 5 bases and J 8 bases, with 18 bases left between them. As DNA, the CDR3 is TGTGCCAGCAGCCTCACAGGACTACTCAAGGAAAAACTGTTTTTT. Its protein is CASSLTGLLKEKLFF.

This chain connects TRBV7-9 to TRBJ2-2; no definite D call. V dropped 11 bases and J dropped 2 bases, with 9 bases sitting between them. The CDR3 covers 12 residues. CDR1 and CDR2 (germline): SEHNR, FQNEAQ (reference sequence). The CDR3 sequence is CAAHSNTGELFF. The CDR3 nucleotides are TGTGCCGCCCATTCAAACACCGGGGAGCTGTTTTTT.

CDR3 DNA sequence: TGTGCCAGTAGTCCCCAAGCGGTACTCTACAATGAGCAGTTCTTC. As protein: CASSPQAVLYNEQFF. The chain is built from TRBV19 and TRBJ2-1; D is perhaps TRBD2 (5 bases). The CDR3 spans 15 residues. Trimming pared 5 bases from V and 3 bases from J, leaving 14 bases between. Per the germline V gene, CDR1 is LNHDA and CDR2 is SQIVND (reference sequence).

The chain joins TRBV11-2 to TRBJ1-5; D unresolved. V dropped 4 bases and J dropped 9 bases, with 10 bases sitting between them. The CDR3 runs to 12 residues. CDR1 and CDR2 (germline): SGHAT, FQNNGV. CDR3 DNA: TGTGCCAGCAGCTCAGCAAGGTCGCCCCAGCATTTT. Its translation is CASSSARSPQHF.

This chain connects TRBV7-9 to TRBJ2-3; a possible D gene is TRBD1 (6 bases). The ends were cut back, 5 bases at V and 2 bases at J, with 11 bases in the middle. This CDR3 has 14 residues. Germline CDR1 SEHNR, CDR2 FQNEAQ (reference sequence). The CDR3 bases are TGTGCCAGCAGCCCAGGGGCGATCACAGATACGCAGTATTTT. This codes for CASSPGAITDTQYF.

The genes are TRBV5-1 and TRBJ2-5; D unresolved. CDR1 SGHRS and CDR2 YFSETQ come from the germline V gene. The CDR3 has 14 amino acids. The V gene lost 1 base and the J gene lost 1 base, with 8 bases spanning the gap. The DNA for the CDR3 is TGCGCCAGCAGCTTGTTGCTCCCCCAAGAGACCCAGTACTTC. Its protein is CASSLLLPQETQYF.

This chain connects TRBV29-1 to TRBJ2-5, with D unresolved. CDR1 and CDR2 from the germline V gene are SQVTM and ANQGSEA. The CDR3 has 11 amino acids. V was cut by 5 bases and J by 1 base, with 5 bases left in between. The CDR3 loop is CSVLLQETQYF. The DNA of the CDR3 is TGCAGCGTTCTGCTCCAAGAGACCCAGTACTTC.

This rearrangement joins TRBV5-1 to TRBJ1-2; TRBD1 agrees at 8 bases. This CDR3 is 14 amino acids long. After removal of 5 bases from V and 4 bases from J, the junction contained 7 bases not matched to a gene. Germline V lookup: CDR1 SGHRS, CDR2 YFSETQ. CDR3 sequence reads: CASSRYRGVYGYTF. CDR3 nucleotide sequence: TGCGCCAGCAGTCGTTACAGGGGGGTCTATGGCTACACCTTC.

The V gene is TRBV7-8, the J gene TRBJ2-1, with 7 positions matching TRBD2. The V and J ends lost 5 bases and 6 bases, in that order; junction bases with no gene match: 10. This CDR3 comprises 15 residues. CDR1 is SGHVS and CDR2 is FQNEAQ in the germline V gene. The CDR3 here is CASSLIAPSGNEQFF. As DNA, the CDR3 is TGTGCCAGCAGCCTTATCGCCCCTAGCGGCAATGAGCAGTTCTTC.

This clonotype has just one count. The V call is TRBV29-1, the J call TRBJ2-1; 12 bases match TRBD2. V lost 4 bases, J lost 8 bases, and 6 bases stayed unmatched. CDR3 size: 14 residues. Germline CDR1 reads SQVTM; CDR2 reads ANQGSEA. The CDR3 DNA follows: TGCAGCGTTGTCCCGGGACTAGCGGGCTATGAGCAGTTCTTC. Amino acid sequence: CSVVPGLAGYEQFF.

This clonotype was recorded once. CDR3 sequence (DNA): TGTGCCAGCAGCCAAAGTTGGCTAGTGCCCTACAATGAGCAGTTCTTC. Protein sequence: CASSQSWLVPYNEQFF. The chain carries TRBV4-2 and TRBJ2-1; no firm D call. CDR3 length: 16 residues. V was clipped by 2 bases and J by 2 bases, with 13 bases between them. Per germline, CDR1 LGHNA and CDR2 YNFKEQ.

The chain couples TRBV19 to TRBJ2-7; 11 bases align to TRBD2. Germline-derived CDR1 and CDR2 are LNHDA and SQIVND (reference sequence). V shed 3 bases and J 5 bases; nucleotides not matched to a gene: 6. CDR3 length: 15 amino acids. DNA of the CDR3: TGTGCCAGTAGTATTTTTACTAGCGGGAGCCACGAGCAGTACTTC. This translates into CASSIFTSGSHEQYF. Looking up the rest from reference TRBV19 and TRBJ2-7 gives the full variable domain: DGGITQSPKYLFRKEGQNVTLSCEQNLNHDAMYWYRQDPGQGLRLIYYSQIVNDFQKGDIAEGYSVSREKKESFPLTVTSAQKNPTAFYLCASSIFTSGSHEQYFGPGTRLTVT.

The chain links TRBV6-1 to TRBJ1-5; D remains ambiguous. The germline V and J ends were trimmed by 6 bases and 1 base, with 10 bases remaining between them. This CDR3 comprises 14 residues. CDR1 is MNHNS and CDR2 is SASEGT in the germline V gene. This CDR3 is CASSYIRSNQPQHF. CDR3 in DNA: TGTGCCAGCAGCTACATTAGGAGCAATCAGCCCCAGCATTTT.

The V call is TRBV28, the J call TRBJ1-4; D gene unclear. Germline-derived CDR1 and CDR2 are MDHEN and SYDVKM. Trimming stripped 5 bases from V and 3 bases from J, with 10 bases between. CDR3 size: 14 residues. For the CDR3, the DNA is TGTGCCAGCAGTCGCATCCGGCCTAATGAAAAACTGTTTTTT. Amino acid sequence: CASSRIRPNEKLFF. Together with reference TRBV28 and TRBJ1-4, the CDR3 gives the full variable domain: DVKVTQSSRYLVKRTGEKVFLECVQDMDHENMFWYRQDPGLGLRLIYFSYDVKMKEKGDIPEGYSVSREKKERFSLILESASTNQTSMYLCASSRIRPNEKLFFGSGTQLSVL.

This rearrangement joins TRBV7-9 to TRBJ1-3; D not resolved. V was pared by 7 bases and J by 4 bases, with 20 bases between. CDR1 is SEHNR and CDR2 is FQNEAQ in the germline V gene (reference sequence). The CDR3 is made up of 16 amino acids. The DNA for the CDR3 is TGTGCCAGCACCCCGGGTTTGGGAACAGCGGGAAACACCATATATTTT. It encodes CASTPGLGTAGNTIYF. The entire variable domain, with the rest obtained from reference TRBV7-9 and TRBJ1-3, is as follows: DTGVSQNPRHKITKRGQNVTFRCDPISEHNRLYWYRQTLGQGPEFLTYFQNEAQLEKSRLLSDRFSAERPKGSFSTLEIQRTEQGDSAMYLCASTPGLGTAGNTIYFGEGSWLTVV.

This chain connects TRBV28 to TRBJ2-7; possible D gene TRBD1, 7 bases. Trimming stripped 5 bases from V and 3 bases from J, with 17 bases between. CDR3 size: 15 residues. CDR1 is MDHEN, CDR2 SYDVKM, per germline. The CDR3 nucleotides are TGTGCCAGCAGTGGGGCAGGGGGGATCATCTACGAGCAGTACTTC. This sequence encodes CASSGAGGIIYEQYF.

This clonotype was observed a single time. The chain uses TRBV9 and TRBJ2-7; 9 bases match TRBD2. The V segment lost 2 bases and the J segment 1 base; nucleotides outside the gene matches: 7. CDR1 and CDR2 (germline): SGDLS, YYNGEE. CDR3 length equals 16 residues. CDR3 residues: CASSVTGTSRSYEQYF. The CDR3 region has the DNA TGTGCCAGCAGCGTTACCGGGACTAGCAGATCCTACGAGCAGTACTTC.

The CDR3 region has the DNA TGTGCCAGCAGCCACCTACTAGCGGACTACAATGAGCAGTTCTTC. Translated: CASSHLLADYNEQFF. This chain joins TRBV14 and TRBJ2-1, with TRBD2 matching over 8 bases. Trimming cost V 3 bases and J 3 bases; bases outside gene matches: 4. This CDR3 is 15 amino acids long. Germline assignment: CDR1 SGHDN and CDR2 FVKESK.

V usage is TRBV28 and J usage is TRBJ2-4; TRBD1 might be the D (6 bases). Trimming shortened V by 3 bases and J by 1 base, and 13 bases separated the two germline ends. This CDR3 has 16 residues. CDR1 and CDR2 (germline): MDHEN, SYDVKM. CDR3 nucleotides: TGTGCCAGCAGTTTTGCAGGGGAAGGTGCCAAAAACATTCAGTACTTC. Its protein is CASSFAGEGAKNIQYF.